The T cell receptor beta chain under discussion was sequenced for a study of radiotherapy plus CTLA-4 blockade in lung cancer (dated by TCRdb to between 2017 and 2018). In terms of the full investigation: Objective responses were observed in 18% of enrolled patients, and disease control was achieved in about 32%.

What the research found in general, with its limitations: TCR clones derived from tumors expanded in peripheral blood after treatment with radiotherapy and ipilimumab. Increased serum interferon-beta after radiation, together with early dynamic changes in blood T cell clones, were reported to be the strongest predictors of response.

Libraries were constructed by the immunoSEQ multiplex PCR assay. The source is immuneACCESS, and TCRdb retained only in-frame sequences with V and J called. Part of the clones is not carried over; for the studies checked, unresolved V genes explain less than half of this, and the remainder is unexplained. The sample data list some 25,000 clones, and about 76% of these were observed just once. Less than 3.5% of the sample is taken by the ten largest. In the case of this clone: The clone's antigen remains unknown. Base quality data are lacking; no much larger clone is found one base away.

Focal radiation therapy combined with CTLA-4 blockade (ipilimumab) was tested in patients with chemo-refractory metastatic non-small-cell lung cancer. The V and J ends are trimmed by 2 bases and 7 bases, leaving 20 bases between them. The germline V gene (reference sequence) supplies CDR1 SEHNR and CDR2 FQNEAQ. CDR3 length: 17 amino acids, cysteine to phenylalanine. The read is trimmed to its CDR3 DNA, 51 bases read in frame from base 1. The V gene is TRBV7-9 and the J gene is TRBJ2-2; the D gene is not confidently resolved. This sample comprised peripheral blood, obtained from a patient treated with radiotherapy plus ipilimumab. The sequence came from a human donor with non-small cell lung cancer whose response to radiotherapy plus ipilimumab could not be evaluated. The nucleotide sequence reads TGTGCCAGCAGCTTATCAAACTCTTGGAGTCTTGTCGGGGAGCTGTTTTTT. This gives the protein CASSLSNSWSLVGELFF.